This TCR beta chain was found in a study of CD8 T cells in Susac syndrome. Random hexamers were used to reverse transcribe the RNA input (about 0.45 to 1 ug). TCRdb redid the calling of the immunoSEQ multiplex PCR reads with MiXCR, one entry per CDR3 protein. The table shows roughly 130,000 distinct CDR3 sequences, with roughly 95% occurring only once. Sequencing targeted TCR beta in blood CD8+ and CD4+ T cells. The CD8+ and CD4+ T cells were isolated magnetically using a negative isolation approach, whereas the TEMRA cells were enriched by FACS. CDR1 is SGHTA, CDR2 FQGNSA, per germline. The CDR3 loop spans 15 amino acids. V was clipped by 3 bases and J by 1 base; unmatched bases: 4.

Sequencing input: CD4+ T cells from PBMCs. The TCR sequence derives from a human donor in good health. The chain is built from TRBV7-2 and TRBJ2-5; 8 bases are a match to TRBD1. The CDR3 protein is CASSFVGQVQETQYF. CDR3 in DNA: TGTGCCAGCAGCTTTGTGGGACAGGTCCAAGAGACCCAGTACTTC.